This section outlines one T cell receptor beta chain sequence together with its context. What it binds is unknown. This entry is derived from a study of monozygotic twins with inflammatory bowel disease. Study observations and caveats: No distinction between different T cell subtypes was possible. With others, IBD patients shared fewer clonotypes than healthy twins did, especially with disease activity. IBD patients carried less diverse TCRbeta repertoires (inverse Simpson) than healthy co-twins.

TCRdb reanalyzed the 5' RACE reads, giving one entry per CDR3 protein sequence and no DNA. Its listing shows 350,000 to 550,000 distinct CDR3 sequences. The source of this sequence is a human donor with ulcerative colitis or Crohn's disease, or a healthy co-twin of an affected twin (not recorded which). The sample consisted of blood.

The CDR3 loop reads CASSLTPSGGPNTGELFF. The chain is built from TRBV7-8 and TRBJ2-2; with no DNA, the TCRdb D assignment of TRBD2 cannot be verified. From germline, CDR1 is SGHVS and CDR2 FQNEAQ. The CDR3 extends over 18 amino acids.